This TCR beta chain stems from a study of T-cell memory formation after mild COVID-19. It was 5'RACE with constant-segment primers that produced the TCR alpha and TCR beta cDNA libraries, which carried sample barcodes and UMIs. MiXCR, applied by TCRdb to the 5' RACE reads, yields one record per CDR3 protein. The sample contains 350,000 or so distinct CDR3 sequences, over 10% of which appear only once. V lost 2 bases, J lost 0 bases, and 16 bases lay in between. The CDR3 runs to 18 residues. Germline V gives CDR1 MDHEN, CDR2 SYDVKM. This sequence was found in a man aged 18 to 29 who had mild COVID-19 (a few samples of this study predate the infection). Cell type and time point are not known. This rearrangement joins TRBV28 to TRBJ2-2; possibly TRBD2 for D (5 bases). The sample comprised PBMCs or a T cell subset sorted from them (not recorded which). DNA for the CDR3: TGTGCCAGCAGTTTAGCCCCCGTCGGGATACCGAACACCGGGGAGCTGTTTTTT. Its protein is CASSLAPVGIPNTGELFF.